Below, 11 T cell receptor beta chains from the same sample are listed, as sequenced in a study of T cells in Graves' hyperthyroidism and ophthalmopathy (dated by TCRdb to between 2018 and 2021). Library construction relied on multiplex PCR. Sequencing relied on an Illumina HiSeq 2000. Amplification of TCR beta CDR3 regions was carried out from RNA transcripts. A first-round RT-PCR of the TCR CDR3 used the HTBI primer set with the Qiagen OneStep RT-PCR kit. TCRdb cleaned the public reads at Q25 with fastp, built clones with MiXCR and kept in-frame beta chains. Entries that share a CDR3 protein sequence are merged under the most common genes and DNA. This sample holds hundreds of thousands of distinct CDR3 sequences; over 35% were observed only once. The ten largest clones represent approximately 8.7% of the sample. Material for sequencing was blood. The receptors here all came from a man in his late teens or twenties with Graves' hyperthyroidism.

Notes on this clonotype: Given a much more abundant clone one base away, this may be a read error. The chain joins TRBV13 to TRBJ2-7, with 7 positions matching TRBD2. The CDR3 runs 13 residues. Germline lookup yields CDR1 PRHDT and CDR2 FYEKMQ (reference sequence). The ends lost 2 bases at V and 3 bases at J; junction bases unmatched: 1. CDR3 amino acids: CASSLLADYEQYF. Written as DNA, the CDR3 is TGTGCCAGCAGCTTACTAGCGGACTACGAGCAGTACTTC.

In its sample, this clonotype was seen a few times. The chain couples TRBV29-1 to TRBJ2-7, with a tentative D call TRBD2 (6 bases). With 7 bases removed from V and 4 bases from J, the gap between germline ends came to 14 bases. This CDR3 spans 12 amino acids. CDR1 and CDR2 (germline): SQVTM, ANQGSEA. The CDR3 coding sequence is TGCAGCGCATCCGTACGGGGGTACGAGCAGTACTTC. Translating it yields CSASVRGYEQYF.

This clonotype was seen ten or more times. The V call is TRBV19, the J call TRBJ1-1; D perhaps matches TRBD1 (6 bases). Germline V gives CDR1 LNHDA, CDR2 SQIVND (reference sequence). Trimming cost V 5 bases and J 2 bases, with 21 bases left between them. The CDR3 extends over 17 amino acids. CDR3 protein: CASSPYPGTGPNTEAFF. The CDR3 DNA is TGTGCCAGTAGTCCATACCCGGGAACAGGGCCAAACACTGAAGCTTTCTTT.

There are many counts of this clonotype. The chain employs TRBV7-2 and TRBJ2-2, with unresolved D. The CDR3 totals 14 residues. CDR1 is SGHTA, CDR2 FQGNSA, per germline. V lost 1 base and J 1 base, leaving 4 bases between the germline ends. The CDR3 loop reads CASSLGVNTGELFF. In nucleotides, the CDR3 is TGTGCCAGCAGCTTAGGGGTGAACACCGGGGAGCTGTTTTTT.

This clonotype came up a few times. A single base separates this from a much larger clone, so it may be a read error. This rearrangement joins TRBV7-8 to TRBJ2-7, with a tentative D call TRBD1 (6 bases). Trimming took 8 bases from V and 0 from J, leaving 8 bases between them. The CDR3 runs 12 residues. Germline CDR1 is SGHVS and CDR2 is FQNEAQ. This CDR3 reads CASRDTSYEQYF. CDR3 DNA sequence: TGTGCCAGCCGGGACACCTCCTACGAGCAGTACTTC.

A word on this clonotype: A much larger clone differs by one base, so this may be a read error. Here the CDR3 DNA reads TGTGCCTCCAAGGGCTTGGACGTAACTTTCTTT. Its translation is CASKGLDVTFF. V usage is TRBV7-9 and J usage is TRBJ1-1; D gene uncertain. Per germline, CDR1 SEHNR and CDR2 FQNEAQ (reference sequence). The V end was cut by 11 bases, the J end by 12 bases, with 19 bases between. The CDR3 has 11 residues.

This clonotype has ten or more counts. The rearrangement joins TRBV15 to TRBJ2-7; TRBD2 is a possible D gene (6 bases). V lost 0 bases and J lost 1, with 7 bases in between. The germline gives CDR1 LNHNV, CDR2 YYDKDF (reference sequence). The CDR3 is 14 residues long. DNA of the CDR3: TGTGCCACCAGCAGAGATCGGGGGTCCTACGAGCAGTACTTC. Its translation: CATSRDRGSYEQYF.

The chain is built from TRBV29-1 and TRBJ1-1; no definite D call. The CDR3 covers 13 residues. The germline V gene has CDR1 SQVTM and CDR2 ANQGSEA. V lost 6 bases to trimming and J lost 1 base, with 12 bases between them. CDR3 bases: TGCAGCGTCTCCAGCGGGAGGAACACTGAAGCTTTCTTT. This translates into CSVSSGRNTEAFF.

In its sample, this clonotype was seen once. A single base separates this from a much larger clone, so it may be a read error. The chain uses TRBV7-9 and TRBJ1-5; the D is unclear. Germline CDR1 SEHNR, CDR2 FQNEAQ (reference sequence). CDR3 length equals 14 residues. CDR3 in DNA: TGTGCCAGCAGTCGGAGCAAGGGCAAACAGCCCCAGCATTTT. Translated, it gives CASSRSKGKQPQHF.

This clonotype was counted many times. This chain links TRBV12-3 or TRBV12-4 with TRBJ1-1; D is uncertain. V lost 6 bases and J 4 bases, leaving 12 bases between the germline ends. The CDR3 totals 13 residues. The CDR3 is CASSRVRATEAFF. CDR3 nucleotide sequence: TGTGCCAGCAGCCGAGTGAGGGCCACTGAAGCTTTCTTT.

This clonotype turned up a few times. V usage is TRBV9 and J usage is TRBJ1-5; no reliable D call. The ends were cut back, 4 bases at V and 0 bases at J, with 20 bases in the middle. The V gene's germline CDR1 is SGDLS and CDR2 YYNGEE. CDR3 size: 18 residues. CDR3 DNA: TGTGCCAGCAGCCCCCCGGGATCGTCCCTTTATAGCAATCAGCCCCAGCATTTT. Translation: CASSPPGSSLYSNQPQHF.